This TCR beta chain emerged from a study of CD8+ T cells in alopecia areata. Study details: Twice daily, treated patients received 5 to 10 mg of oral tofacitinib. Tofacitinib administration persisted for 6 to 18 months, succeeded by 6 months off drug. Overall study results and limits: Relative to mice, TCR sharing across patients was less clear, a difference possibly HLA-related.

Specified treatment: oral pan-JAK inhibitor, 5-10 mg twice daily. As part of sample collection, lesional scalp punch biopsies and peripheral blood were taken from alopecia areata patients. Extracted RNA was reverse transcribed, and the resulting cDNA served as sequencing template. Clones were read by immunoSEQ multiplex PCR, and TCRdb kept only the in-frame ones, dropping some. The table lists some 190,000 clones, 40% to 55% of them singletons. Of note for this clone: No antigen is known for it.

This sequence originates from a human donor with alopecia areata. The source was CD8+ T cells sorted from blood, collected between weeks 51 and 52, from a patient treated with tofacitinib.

The CDR3 region is CASSYPLAPGELFF. The CDR3 nucleotides are TGTGCCAGCAGTTACCCACTAGCGCCCGGGGAGCTGTTTTTT. The chain recombines TRBV6-6 with TRBJ2-2; 7 bases align to TRBD2. The CDR3 contains 14 residues. In germline, CDR1 is MNHNY, CDR2 SVGAGI (reference sequence). Trimming at V came to 2 bases and at J to 6 bases, leaving 3 bases not matched to a gene.